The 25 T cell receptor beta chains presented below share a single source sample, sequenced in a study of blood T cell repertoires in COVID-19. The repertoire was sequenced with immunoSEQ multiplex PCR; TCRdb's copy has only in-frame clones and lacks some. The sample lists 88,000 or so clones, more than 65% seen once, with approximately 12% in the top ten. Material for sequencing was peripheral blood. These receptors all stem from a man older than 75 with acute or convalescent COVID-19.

The CDR3 loop is CASSPFSSFGGAYNEQFF. CDR3 DNA: TGTGCCAGCTCACCATTTAGCAGTTTCGGGGGGGCATACAATGAGCAGTTCTTC. The V call is TRBV18, the J call TRBJ2-1; 8 nucleotides align to TRBD2. Trimming at V came to 2 bases and at J to 4 bases, leaving 13 bases not matched to a gene. Germline V gives CDR1 KGHSH, CDR2 LQKENI. CDR3 length: 18 amino acids.

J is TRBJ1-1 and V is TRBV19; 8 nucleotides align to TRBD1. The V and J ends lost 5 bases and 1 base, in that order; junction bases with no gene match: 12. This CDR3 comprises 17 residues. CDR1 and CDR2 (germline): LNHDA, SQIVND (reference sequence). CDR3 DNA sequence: TGTGCCAGTAGTTTTACAGGGGGGATTCGATCGAACACTGAAGCTTTCTTT. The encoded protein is CASSFTGGIRSNTEAFF.

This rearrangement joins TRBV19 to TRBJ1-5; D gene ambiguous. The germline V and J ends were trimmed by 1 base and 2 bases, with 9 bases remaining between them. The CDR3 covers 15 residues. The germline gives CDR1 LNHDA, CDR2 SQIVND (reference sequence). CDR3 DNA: TGTGCCAGTAGTATAGGCAGGTACGGCAATCAGCCCCAGCATTTT. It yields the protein CASSIGRYGNQPQHF.

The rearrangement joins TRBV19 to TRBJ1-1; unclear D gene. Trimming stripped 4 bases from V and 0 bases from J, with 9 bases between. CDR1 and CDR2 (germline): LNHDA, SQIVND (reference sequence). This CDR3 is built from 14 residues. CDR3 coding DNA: TGTGCCAGTAGTACTCCCAGGATGAACACTGAAGCTTTCTTT. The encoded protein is CASSTPRMNTEAFF.

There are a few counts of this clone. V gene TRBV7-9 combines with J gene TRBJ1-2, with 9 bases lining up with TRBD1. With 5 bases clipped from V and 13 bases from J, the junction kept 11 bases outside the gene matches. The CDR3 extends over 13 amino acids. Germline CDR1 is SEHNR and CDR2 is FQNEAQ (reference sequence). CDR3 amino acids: CASSARDRVESTF. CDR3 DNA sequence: TGTGCCAGCAGCGCCCGGGACAGGGTTGAGAGCACCTTC.

The CDR3 DNA is TGTGCCAGCAGCCCCTGGGGAGGAGAGGAGTACGAGCAGTACTTC. Amino acid sequence: CASSPWGGEEYEQYF. The gene calls are TRBV3-1 (or the pseudogene TRBV3-2) and TRBJ2-7; D is perhaps TRBD2 (6 bases). There are 15 residues in the CDR3. The germline CDR1 and CDR2 sequences are LGHDT and YNNKEL (reference sequence). V lost 4 bases and J lost 4, with 17 bases in between.

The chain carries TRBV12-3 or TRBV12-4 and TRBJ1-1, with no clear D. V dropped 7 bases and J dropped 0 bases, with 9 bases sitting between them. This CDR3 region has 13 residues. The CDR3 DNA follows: TGTGCCAGCACCATGACACTGAACACTGAAGCTTTCTTT. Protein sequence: CASTMTLNTEAFF.

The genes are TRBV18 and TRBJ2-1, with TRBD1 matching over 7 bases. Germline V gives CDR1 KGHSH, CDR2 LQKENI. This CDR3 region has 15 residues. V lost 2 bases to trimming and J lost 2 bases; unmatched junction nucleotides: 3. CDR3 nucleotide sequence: TGTGCCAGCTCACCAGGGACAGCGCCCTACAATGAGCAGTTCTTC. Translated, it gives CASSPGTAPYNEQFF.

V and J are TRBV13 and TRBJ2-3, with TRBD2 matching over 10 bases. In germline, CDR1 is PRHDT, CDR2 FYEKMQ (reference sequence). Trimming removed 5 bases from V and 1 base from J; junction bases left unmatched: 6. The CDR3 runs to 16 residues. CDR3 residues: CASSDRLAGRTDTQYF. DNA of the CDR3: TGTGCCAGCAGCGACAGACTAGCGGGTCGCACAGATACGCAGTATTTT.

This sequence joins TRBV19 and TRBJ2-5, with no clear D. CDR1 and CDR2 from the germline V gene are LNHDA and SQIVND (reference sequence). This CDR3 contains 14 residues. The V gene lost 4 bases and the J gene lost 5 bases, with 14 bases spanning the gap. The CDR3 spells CASSSGNQRETQYF. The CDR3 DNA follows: TGTGCCAGTAGTAGCGGAAATCAAAGGGAGACCCAGTACTTC.

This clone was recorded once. CDR3 protein: CASSLYGRGEGYTF. DNA of the CDR3: TGTGCCAGCAGTTTATACGGCAGGGGGGAAGGCTACACCTTC. This chain joins TRBV27 and TRBJ1-2, with 7 bases that match TRBD1. CDR3 size: 14 residues. Germline V gives CDR1 MNHEY, CDR2 SMNVEV (reference sequence). With V trimmed by 1 base and J by 8 bases, 7 bases remained unmatched.

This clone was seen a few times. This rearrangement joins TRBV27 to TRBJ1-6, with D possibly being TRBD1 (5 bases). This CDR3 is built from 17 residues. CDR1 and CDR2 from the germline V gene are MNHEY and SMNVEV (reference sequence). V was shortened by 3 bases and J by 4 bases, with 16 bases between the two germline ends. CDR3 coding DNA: TGTGCCAGCAGTTTCTCTCCGGGGGAATCGTATAATTCACCCCTCCACTTT. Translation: CASSFSPGESYNSPLHF.

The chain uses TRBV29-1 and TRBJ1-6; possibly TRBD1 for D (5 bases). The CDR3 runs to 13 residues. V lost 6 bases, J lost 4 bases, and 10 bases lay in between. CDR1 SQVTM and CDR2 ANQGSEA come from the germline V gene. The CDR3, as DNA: TGCAGCGTCGAGACAGAGTATAATTCACCCCTCCACTTT. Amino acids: CSVETEYNSPLHF.

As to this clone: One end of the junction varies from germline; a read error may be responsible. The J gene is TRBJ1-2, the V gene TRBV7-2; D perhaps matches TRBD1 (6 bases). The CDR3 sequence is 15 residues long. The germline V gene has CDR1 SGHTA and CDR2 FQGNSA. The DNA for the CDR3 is TGTGCCAGCAGCTTAGAGACCCCAGGGGCTAATGGGTACACCTTC. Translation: CASSLETPGANGYTF.

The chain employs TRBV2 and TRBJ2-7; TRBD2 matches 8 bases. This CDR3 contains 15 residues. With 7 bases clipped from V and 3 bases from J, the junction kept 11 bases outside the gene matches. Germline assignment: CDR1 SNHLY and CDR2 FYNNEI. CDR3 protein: CASTGTSGFLYEQYF. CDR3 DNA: TGTGCCAGCACCGGTACTAGCGGTTTCCTCTACGAGCAGTACTTC.

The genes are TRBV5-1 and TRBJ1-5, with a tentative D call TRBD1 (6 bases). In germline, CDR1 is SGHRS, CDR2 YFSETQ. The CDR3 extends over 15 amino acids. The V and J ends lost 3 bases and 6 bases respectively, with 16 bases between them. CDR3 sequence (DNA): TGCGCCAGCAGCTCCGACGGGACACAGGGTCAGCCCCAGCATTTT. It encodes CASSSDGTQGQPQHF.

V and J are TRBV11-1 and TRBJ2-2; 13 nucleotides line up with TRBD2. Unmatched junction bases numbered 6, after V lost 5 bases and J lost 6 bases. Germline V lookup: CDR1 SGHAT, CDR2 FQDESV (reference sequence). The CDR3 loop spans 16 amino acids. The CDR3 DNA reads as TGTGCCAGCAGCATACTAGCGGGGGGGCCGTCCGGGGAGCTGTTTTTT. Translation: CASSILAGGPSGELFF.

CDR3 in DNA: TGTGCCAGCAGCGTACAGGGGGCGGACGGGGAGCTGTTTTTT. The encoded protein is CASSVQGADGELFF. The V gene is TRBV9, the J gene TRBJ2-2; 8 bases are a match to TRBD1. J was trimmed by 7 bases and V by 1 base; bases with no gene match: 3. The CDR3 length is 14 residues. Germline V gene sequence: CDR1 SGDLS, CDR2 YYNGEE.

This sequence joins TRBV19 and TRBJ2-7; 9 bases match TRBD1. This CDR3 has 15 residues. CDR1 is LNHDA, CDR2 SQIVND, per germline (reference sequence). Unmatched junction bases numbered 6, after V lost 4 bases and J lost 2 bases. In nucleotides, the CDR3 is TGTGCCAGTAGTAGAGGGACAGGGACCCCCTACGAGCAGTACTTC. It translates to CASSRGTGTPYEQYF.

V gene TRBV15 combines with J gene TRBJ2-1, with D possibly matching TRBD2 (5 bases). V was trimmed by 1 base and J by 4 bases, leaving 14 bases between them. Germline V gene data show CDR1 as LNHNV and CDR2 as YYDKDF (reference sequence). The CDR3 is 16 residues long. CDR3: CATSRGRSGYYNEQFF. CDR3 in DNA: TGTGCCACCAGCAGAGGAAGGTCGGGGTATTACAATGAGCAGTTCTTC. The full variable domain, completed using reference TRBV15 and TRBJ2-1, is DAMVIQNPRYQVTQFGKPVTLSCSQTLNHNVMYWYQQKSSQAPKLLFHYYDKDFNNEADTPDNFQSRRPNTSFCFLDIRSPGLGDTAMYLCATSRGRSGYYNEQFFGPGTRLTVL.

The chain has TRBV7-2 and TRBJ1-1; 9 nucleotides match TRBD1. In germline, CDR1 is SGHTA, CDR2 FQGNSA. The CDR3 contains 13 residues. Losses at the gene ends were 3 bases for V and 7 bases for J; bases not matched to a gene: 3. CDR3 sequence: CASSLGTGFEAFF. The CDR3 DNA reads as TGTGCCAGCAGCTTGGGGACAGGGTTTGAAGCTTTCTTT.

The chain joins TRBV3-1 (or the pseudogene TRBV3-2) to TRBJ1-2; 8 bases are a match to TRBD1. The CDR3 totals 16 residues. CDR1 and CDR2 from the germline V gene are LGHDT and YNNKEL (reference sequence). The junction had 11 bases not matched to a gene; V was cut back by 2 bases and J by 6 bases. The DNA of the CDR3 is TGTGCCAGCAGCCAACGCCGGACAGGGTTTTTCGATGGCTACACCTTC. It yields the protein CASSQRRTGFFDGYTF.

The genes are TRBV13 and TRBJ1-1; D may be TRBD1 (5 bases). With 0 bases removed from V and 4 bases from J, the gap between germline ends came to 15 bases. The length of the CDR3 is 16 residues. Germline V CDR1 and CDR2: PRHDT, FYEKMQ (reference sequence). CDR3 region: CASSLGRRGGSTEAFF. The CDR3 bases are TGTGCCAGCAGCTTAGGGAGGCGGGGGGGTTCCACTGAAGCTTTCTTT.

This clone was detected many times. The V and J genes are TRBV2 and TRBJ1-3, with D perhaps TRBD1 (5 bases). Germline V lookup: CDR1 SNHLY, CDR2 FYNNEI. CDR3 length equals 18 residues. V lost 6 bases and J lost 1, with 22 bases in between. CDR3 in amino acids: CASSRDFPGGWSGNTIYF. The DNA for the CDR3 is TGTGCCAGCAGCCGGGACTTCCCCGGAGGATGGTCTGGAAACACCATATATTTT.

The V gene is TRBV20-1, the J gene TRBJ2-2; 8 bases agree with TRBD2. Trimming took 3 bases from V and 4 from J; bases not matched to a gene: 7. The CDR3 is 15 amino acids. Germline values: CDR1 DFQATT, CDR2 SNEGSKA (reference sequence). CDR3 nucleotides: TGCAGTGCTAGTCGGGGGACTAGTGTCACCGGGGAGCTGTTTTTT. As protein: CSASRGTSVTGELFF.